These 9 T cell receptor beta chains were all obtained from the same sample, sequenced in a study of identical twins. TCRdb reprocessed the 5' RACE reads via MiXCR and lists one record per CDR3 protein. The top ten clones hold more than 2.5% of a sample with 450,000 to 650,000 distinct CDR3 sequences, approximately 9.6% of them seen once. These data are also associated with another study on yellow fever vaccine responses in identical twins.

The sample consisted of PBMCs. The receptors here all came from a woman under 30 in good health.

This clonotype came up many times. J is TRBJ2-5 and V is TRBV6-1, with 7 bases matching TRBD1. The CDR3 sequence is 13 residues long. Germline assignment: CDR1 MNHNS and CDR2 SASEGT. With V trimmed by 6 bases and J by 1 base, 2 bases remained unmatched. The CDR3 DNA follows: TGTGCCAGCAGCCGGACAGGCCAAGAGACCCAGTACTTC. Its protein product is CASSRTGQETQYF.

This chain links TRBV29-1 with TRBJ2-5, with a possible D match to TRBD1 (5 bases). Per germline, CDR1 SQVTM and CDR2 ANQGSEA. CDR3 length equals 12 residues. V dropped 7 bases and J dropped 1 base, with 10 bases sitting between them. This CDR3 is CSAGHLQETQYF. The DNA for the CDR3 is TGCAGCGCAGGACACCTCCAAGAGACCCAGTACTTC.

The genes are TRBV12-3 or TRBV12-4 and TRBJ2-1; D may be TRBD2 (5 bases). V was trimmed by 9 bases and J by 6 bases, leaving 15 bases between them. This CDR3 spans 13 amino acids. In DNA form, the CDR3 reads TGTGCCAGTGCTAGCAACGACGTCAATGAGCAGTTCTTC. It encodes CASASNDVNEQFF.

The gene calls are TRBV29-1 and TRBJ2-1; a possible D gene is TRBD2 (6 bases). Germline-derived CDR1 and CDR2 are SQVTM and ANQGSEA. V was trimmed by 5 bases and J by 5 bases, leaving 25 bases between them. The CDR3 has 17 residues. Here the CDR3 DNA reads TGCAGCGTTCCGATGCCCCCAACTAGCCACTTCAACAATGAGCAGTTCTTC. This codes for CSVPMPPTSHFNNEQFF.

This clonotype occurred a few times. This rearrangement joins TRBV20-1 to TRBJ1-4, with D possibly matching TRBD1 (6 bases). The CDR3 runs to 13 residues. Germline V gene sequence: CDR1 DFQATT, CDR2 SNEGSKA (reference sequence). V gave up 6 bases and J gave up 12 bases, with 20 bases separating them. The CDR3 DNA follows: TGCAGTGCCCCCGGCAGGGGCTTCGGAGAACTGTTTTTT. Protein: CSAPGRGFGELFF.

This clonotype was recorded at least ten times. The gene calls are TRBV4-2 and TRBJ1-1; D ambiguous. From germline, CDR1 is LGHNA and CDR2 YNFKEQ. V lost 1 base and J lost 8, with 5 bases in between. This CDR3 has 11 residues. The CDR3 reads CASSQGSEAFF. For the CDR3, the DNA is TGTGCCAGCAGCCAAGGCTCCGAAGCTTTCTTT.

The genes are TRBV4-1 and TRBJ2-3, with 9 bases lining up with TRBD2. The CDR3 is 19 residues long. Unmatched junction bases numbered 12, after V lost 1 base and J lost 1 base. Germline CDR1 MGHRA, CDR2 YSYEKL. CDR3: CASSQVTAGGPLRTDTQYF. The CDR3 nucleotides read TGCGCCAGCAGCCAAGTTACGGCGGGGGGGCCTCTTCGCACAGATACGCAGTATTTT.

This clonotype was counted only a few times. The CDR3 is CSVAGGLGQETQYF. In DNA, the CDR3 is TGCAGCGTTGCGGGGGGGCTGGGGCAAGAGACCCAGTACTTC. The chain carries TRBV29-1 and TRBJ2-5, with TRBD2 identical over 8 bases. The CDR3 extends over 14 amino acids. V was clipped by 4 bases and J by 2 bases; unmatched bases: 6. The germline gives CDR1 SQVTM, CDR2 ANQGSEA.

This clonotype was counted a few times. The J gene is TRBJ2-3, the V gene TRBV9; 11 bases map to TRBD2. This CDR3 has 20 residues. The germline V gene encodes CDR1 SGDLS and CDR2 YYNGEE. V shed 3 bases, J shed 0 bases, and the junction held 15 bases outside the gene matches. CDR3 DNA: TGTGCCAGCAGCGATAGGTCGACAACCGGGACTAGCGGTAGCACAGATACGCAGTATTTT. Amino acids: CASSDRSTTGTSGSTDTQYF.